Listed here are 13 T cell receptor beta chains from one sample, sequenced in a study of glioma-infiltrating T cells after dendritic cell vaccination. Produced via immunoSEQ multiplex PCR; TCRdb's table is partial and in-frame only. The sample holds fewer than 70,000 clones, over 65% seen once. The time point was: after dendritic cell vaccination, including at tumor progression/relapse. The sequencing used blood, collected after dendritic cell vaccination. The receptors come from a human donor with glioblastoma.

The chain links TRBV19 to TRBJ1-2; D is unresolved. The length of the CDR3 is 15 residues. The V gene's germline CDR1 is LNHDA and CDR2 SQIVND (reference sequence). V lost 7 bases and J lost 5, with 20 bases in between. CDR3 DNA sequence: TGTGCCAGTACTCCGTCGGCCGAACAGTGGTATGGCTACACCTTC. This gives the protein CASTPSAEQWYGYTF.

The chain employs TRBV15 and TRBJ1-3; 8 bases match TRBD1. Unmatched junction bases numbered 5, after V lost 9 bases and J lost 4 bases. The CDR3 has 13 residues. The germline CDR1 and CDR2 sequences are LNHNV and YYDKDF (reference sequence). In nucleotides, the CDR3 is TGTGCCACGCAGGCAGGGGGCGGAAACACCATATATTTT. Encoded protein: CATQAGGGNTIYF.

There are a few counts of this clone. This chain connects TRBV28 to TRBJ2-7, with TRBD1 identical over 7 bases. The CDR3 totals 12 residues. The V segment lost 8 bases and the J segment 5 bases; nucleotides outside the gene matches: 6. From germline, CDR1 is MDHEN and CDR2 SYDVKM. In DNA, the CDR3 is TGTGCCAGCTTGACAGGGCTCCACGAGCAGTACTTC. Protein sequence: CASLTGLHEQYF.

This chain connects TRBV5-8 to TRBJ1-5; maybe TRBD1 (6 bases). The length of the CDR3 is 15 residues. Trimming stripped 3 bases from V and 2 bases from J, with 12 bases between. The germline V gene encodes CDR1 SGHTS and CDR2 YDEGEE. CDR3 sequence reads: CASSSTGRGNQPQHF. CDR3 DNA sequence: TGTGCCAGCAGCTCCACAGGGAGGGGCAATCAGCCCCAGCATTTT. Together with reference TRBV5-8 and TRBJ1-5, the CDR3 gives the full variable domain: EAGVTQSPTHLIKTRGQQATLRCSPISGHTSVYWYQQALGLGLQFLLWYDEGEERNRGNFPPRFSGRQFPNYSSELNVNALELEDSALYLCASSSTGRGNQPQHFGDGTRLSIL.

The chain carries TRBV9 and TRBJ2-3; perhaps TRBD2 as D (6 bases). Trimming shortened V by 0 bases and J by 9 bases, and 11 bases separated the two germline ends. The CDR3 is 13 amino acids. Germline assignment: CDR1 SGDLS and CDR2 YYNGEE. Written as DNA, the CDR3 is TGTGCCAGCAGCGTAGGTTGGGGGGACACGCAGTATTTT. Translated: CASSVGWGDTQYF.

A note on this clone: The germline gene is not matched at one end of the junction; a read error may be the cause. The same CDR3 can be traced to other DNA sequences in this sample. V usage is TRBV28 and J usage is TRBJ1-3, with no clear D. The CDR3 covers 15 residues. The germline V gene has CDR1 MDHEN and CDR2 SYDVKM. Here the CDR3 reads CASSLLDSSGNTIYF. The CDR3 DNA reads TGCGCCAGCAGTTTACTAGATTCCTCTGGAAACACCATATATTTT. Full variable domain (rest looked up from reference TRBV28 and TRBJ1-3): DVKVTQSSRYLVKRTGEKVFLECVQDMDHENMFWYRQDPGLGLRLIYFSYDVKMKEKGDIPEGYSVSREKKERFSLILESASTNQTSMYLCASSLLDSSGNTIYFGEGSWLTVV.

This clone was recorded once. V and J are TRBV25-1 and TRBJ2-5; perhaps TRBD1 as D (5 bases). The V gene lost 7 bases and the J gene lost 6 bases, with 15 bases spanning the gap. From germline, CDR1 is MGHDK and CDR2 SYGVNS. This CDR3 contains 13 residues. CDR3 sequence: CASTTAGMKTQYF. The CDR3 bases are TGTGCCAGCACCACGGCAGGGATGAAGACCCAGTACTTC.

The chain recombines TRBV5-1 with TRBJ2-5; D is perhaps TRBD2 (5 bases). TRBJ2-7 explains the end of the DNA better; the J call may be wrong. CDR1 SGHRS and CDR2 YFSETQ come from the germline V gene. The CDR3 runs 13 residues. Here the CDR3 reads CASRLPSSYEQYF. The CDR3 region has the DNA TGCGCCAGTAGACTACCGTCCTCCTACGAGCAGTACTTC.

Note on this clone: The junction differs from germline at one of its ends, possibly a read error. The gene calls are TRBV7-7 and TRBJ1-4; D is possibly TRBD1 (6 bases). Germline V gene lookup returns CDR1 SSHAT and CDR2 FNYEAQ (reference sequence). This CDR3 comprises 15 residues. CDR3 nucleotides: TGTGCTAGCAGCTTAGAAAGGGGGATTAATGAAAAACTGTTTTTT. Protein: CASSLERGINEKLFF.

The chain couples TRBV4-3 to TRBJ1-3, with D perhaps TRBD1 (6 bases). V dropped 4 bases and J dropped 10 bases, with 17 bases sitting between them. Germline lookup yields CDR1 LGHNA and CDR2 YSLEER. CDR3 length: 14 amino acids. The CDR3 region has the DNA TGCGCCAGCAGCCTAACCCGGACAGCCGGGACCATATATTTT. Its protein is CASSLTRTAGTIYF.

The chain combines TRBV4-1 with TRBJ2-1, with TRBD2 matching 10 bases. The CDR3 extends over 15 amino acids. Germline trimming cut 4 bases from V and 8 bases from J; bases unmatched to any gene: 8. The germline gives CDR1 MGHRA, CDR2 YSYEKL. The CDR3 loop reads CASSPQRGGHHEQFF. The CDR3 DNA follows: TGCGCCAGCAGCCCACAGCGGGGGGGCCATCATGAGCAGTTCTTC.

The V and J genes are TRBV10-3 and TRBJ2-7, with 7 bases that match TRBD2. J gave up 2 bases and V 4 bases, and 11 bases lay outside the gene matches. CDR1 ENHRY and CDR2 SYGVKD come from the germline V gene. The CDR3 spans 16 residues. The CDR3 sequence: CAISGGGVLPTYEQYF. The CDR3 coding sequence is TGTGCCATCAGTGGGGGGGGAGTCTTACCAACCTACGAGCAGTACTTC.

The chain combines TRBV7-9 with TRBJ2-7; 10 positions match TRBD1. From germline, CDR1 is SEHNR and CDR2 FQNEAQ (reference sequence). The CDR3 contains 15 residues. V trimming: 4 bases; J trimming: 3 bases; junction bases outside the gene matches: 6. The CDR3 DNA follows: TGTGCCAGCAGCTACCGGGACAGGGGTGACTACGAGCAGTACTTC. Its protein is CASSYRDRGDYEQYF.